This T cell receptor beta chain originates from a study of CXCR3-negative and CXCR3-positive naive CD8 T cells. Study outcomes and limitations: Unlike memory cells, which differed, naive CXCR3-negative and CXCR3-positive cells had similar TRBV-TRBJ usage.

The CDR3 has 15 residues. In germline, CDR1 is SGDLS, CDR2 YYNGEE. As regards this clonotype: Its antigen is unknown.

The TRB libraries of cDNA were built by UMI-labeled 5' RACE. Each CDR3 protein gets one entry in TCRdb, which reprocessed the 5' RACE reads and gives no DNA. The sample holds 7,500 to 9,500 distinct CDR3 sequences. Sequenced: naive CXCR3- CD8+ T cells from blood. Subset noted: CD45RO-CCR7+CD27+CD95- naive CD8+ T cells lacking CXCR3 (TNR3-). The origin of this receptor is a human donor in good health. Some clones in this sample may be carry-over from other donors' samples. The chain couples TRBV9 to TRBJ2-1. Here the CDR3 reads CASSVHWQLYNEQFF.